These 30 T cell receptor beta chains came from one sample sequenced in a study of T cell changes during pregnancy in multiple sclerosis. The protocol was immunoSEQ multiplex PCR, while the TCRdb copy is restricted to in-frame clones and leaves out a portion. Seen here are about 21,000 clones, 91% observed once, and the top ten hold approximately 0.73%. The sequenced sample was CD4+ T cells from peripheral blood mononuclear cells, obtained in the third trimester of pregnancy. The receptors originated from a female donor with multiple sclerosis, enrolled in a pregnancy study.

CDR3 residues: CASSVEGGDTEAFF. For the CDR3, the DNA is TGTGCCAGCAGTGTAGAGGGTGGGGACACTGAAGCTTTCTTT. This rearrangement joins TRBV2 to TRBJ1-1; D is ambiguous. The CDR3 is 14 amino acids. V lost 4 bases and J 3 bases, leaving 12 bases between the germline ends. Germline-derived CDR1 and CDR2 are SNHLY and FYNNEI.

The chain links TRBV9 to TRBJ1-1; weak D call: TRBD1 (6 bases). Trimming took off 2 bases at V and 1 base at J, with 12 bases between the two ends. The CDR3 covers 15 residues. Germline V gives CDR1 SGDLS, CDR2 YYNGEE. The CDR3 DNA follows: TGTGCCAGCAGCGTTCGGGACACCCGGAACACTGAAGCTTTCTTT. It codes for CASSVRDTRNTEAFF. Filled out from reference TRBV9 and TRBJ1-1, the complete variable domain reads DSGVTQTPKHLITATGQRVTLRCSPRSGDLSVYWYQQSLDQGLQFLIQYYNGEERAKGNILERFSAQQFPDLHSELNLSSLELGDSALYFCASSVRDTRNTEAFFGQGTRLTVV.

The V call is TRBV7-6, the J call TRBJ1-5; maybe TRBD1 (5 bases). V lost 4 bases and J lost 7, with 11 bases in between. This CDR3 is built from 13 residues. Germline assignment: CDR1 SGHVS and CDR2 FNYEAQ. DNA of the CDR3: TGTGCCAGCAGCTCCTCCCCAGGGCAGCCCCAGCATTTT. Protein sequence: CASSSSPGQPQHF.

This chain links TRBV5-1 with TRBJ1-6, with D tentatively TRBD1 (6 bases). Germline V gene lookup returns CDR1 SGHRS and CDR2 YFSETQ. V was cut by 4 bases and J by 10 bases, with 27 bases left in between. The CDR3 has 18 residues. CDR3 protein: CASSPLPQQGVSGSPLHF. The CDR3 DNA reads TGCGCCAGCAGCCCACTACCCCAACAGGGTGTGTCTGGGTCACCCCTCCACTTT.

CDR3 sequence reads: CASSVDSMNTEAFF. The CDR3 DNA is TGTGCCAGCAGCGTAGACAGTATGAACACTGAAGCTTTCTTT. The chain combines TRBV9 with TRBJ1-1, with D hard to call. This CDR3 is 14 amino acids long. Germline values: CDR1 SGDLS, CDR2 YYNGEE. Trimming cost V 0 bases and J 0 bases, with 6 bases left between them.

This clone has only one observation. V gene TRBV7-9 combines with J gene TRBJ1-1; D gene uncertain. The V and J ends lost 1 base and 1 base respectively, with 10 bases between them. The V gene's germline CDR1 is SEHNR and CDR2 FQNEAQ (reference sequence). The CDR3 is made up of 15 amino acids. The CDR3 loop reads CASSLGGLRNTEAFF. The CDR3 DNA is TGTGCCAGCAGCTTAGGAGGTCTCAGGAACACTGAAGCTTTCTTT.

The V gene is TRBV7-3, the J gene TRBJ1-6; TRBD1 is a possible D gene (5 bases). Germline V gene lookup returns CDR1 SGHTA and CDR2 FQGTGA. The CDR3 runs 13 residues. Trimming cost V 4 bases and J 8 bases, with 9 bases left between them. Here the CDR3 DNA reads TGTGCCAGCAGCTCGGACATTCATTCACCCCTCCACTTT. Amino acid sequence: CASSSDIHSPLHF.

This clone appeared a single time. This sequence joins TRBV7-9 and TRBJ2-2; maybe TRBD2 (6 bases). Germline V gene sequence: CDR1 SEHNR, CDR2 FQNEAQ (reference sequence). The CDR3 length is 12 residues. The V and J ends lost 6 bases and 5 bases respectively, with 7 bases between them. The CDR3: CASREGTGELFF. The CDR3 nucleotides are TGTGCCAGCAGGGAGGGGACCGGGGAGCTGTTTTTT.

The chain carries TRBV7-2 and TRBJ2-7; no firm D call. Between the trimmed V and J ends, which lost 2 bases and 7 bases, there was a span of 9 bases. In germline, CDR1 is SGHTA, CDR2 FQGNSA. The CDR3 consists of 12 residues. Written as DNA, the CDR3 is TGTGCCAGCAGCTTATTACGGTGGGAGCAGTACTTC. This translates into CASSLLRWEQYF.

This sequence joins TRBV7-2 and TRBJ1-6; D is perhaps TRBD1 (5 bases). CDR1 is SGHTA and CDR2 is FQGNSA in the germline V gene. Trimming removed 2 bases at V and 18 bases at J, with 14 bases between. The CDR3 spans 12 residues. The DNA for the CDR3 is TGTGCCAGCAGCTTAAACAGGCAGGTTACCCACTTT. Protein: CASSLNRQVTHF.

With regard to this clone: Within the sample, other DNA sequences also encode this same CDR3. The chain combines TRBV2 with TRBJ2-2; a weak D match, TRBD2 (6 bases). The CDR3 spans 15 residues. V was shortened by 6 bases and J by 6 bases, with 17 bases between the two germline ends. The germline CDR1 and CDR2 sequences are SNHLY and FYNNEI. This CDR3 is CASRALAGPAGELFF. The CDR3 nucleotides read TGTGCCAGCAGGGCTCTGGCGGGACCGGCCGGGGAGCTGTTTTTT.

The chain is built from TRBV30 and TRBJ1-6; 9 bases map to TRBD1. CDR1 is GTSNPN, CDR2 SVGIG, per germline (reference sequence). The CDR3 spans 17 residues. With V trimmed by 2 bases and J by 7 bases, 12 bases remained unmatched. In nucleotides, the CDR3 is TGTGCCTGGAGTTCGATTTCCGGGACAGGGCCAAATTCACCCCTCCACTTT. Translation: CAWSSISGTGPNSPLHF.

This CDR3 is CASSSDRGRALLNTEAFF. CDR3 nucleotide sequence: TGTGCCAGCAGTTCCGACAGGGGTCGTGCCCTATTGAACACTGAAGCTTTCTTT. The V and J genes are TRBV27 and TRBJ1-1; 8 positions agree with TRBD1. The ends lost 4 bases at V and 0 bases at J; junction bases unmatched: 13. CDR1 and CDR2 from the germline V gene are MNHEY and SMNVEV (reference sequence). The CDR3 runs 18 residues.

There are a few counts of this clone. The chain uses TRBV18 and TRBJ1-2, with D uncertain. This CDR3 comprises 15 residues. V dropped 1 base and J dropped 5 bases, with 14 bases sitting between them. CDR1 KGHSH and CDR2 LQKENI come from the germline V gene. The CDR3 bases are TGTGCCAGCTCACCACAGGTCGCAGGCCAGTATGGCTACACCTTC. Translation gives CASSPQVAGQYGYTF.

The chain joins TRBV7-9 to TRBJ1-1; no clear D gene. Germline CDR1 reads SEHNR; CDR2 reads FQNEAQ (reference sequence). The CDR3 contains 12 residues. Trimming stripped 5 bases from V and 8 bases from J, with 12 bases between. CDR3 DNA: TGTGCCAGCAGCCTGTGGACTGGGGAAGCTTTCTTT. Protein product: CASSLWTGEAFF.

The chain recombines TRBV13 with TRBJ2-5, with 7 positions matching TRBD2. This CDR3 spans 15 amino acids. Germline V CDR1 and CDR2: PRHDT, FYEKMQ (reference sequence). V dropped 4 bases and J dropped 7; count of bases not matched to a gene: 12. CDR3 amino acids: CASSSKSTSVVTQYF. The CDR3 bases are TGTGCCAGCAGCTCTAAATCTACTAGCGTTGTGACCCAGTACTTC.

The chain couples TRBV19 to TRBJ2-5; 7 nucleotides agree with TRBD2. Per the germline V gene, CDR1 is LNHDA and CDR2 is SQIVND (reference sequence). This CDR3 region has 13 residues. After removal of 5 bases from V and 5 bases from J, the junction contained 5 bases not matched to a gene. The CDR3: CASSPRTRETQYF. The CDR3 region has the DNA TGTGCCAGTAGTCCCCGGACTAGGGAGACCCAGTACTTC.

J is TRBJ1-1 and V is TRBV29-1; no reliable D call. V was clipped by 7 bases and J by 4 bases, with 10 bases between them. Germline CDR1 is SQVTM and CDR2 is ANQGSEA. The CDR3 extends over 11 amino acids. CDR3 sequence: CSARVVTEAFF. CDR3 nucleotide sequence: TGCAGCGCGAGGGTAGTCACTGAAGCTTTCTTT.

This clone was seen a single time. CDR3 amino acids: CASSQGQENEKLFF. Written as DNA, the CDR3 is TGTGCCAGCAGCCAAGGACAGGAAAATGAAAAACTGTTTTTT. The rearrangement joins TRBV4-2 to TRBJ1-4; TRBD1 is a possible D gene (6 bases). V was clipped by 1 base and J by 5 bases, with 8 bases between them. Germline CDR1 is LGHNA and CDR2 is YNFKEQ. This CDR3 is 14 amino acids long.

The CDR3 coding sequence is TGCGCCAGCAGCCAACCCCCCGGGGGGACCGGGGAGCTGTTTTTT. Its translation is CASSQPPGGTGELFF. This chain links TRBV4-3 with TRBJ2-2, with 7 positions matching TRBD2. Losses at the gene ends were 2 bases for V and 5 bases for J; bases not matched to a gene: 5. The length of the CDR3 is 15 residues. Germline V gene data show CDR1 as LGHNA and CDR2 as YSLEER.

This clone came up a few times. The chain combines TRBV7-9 with TRBJ1-3; D might be TRBD1 (5 bases). The CDR3 runs to 17 residues. From germline, CDR1 is SEHNR and CDR2 FQNEAQ (reference sequence). V gave up 5 bases and J gave up 0 bases, with 17 bases separating them. The CDR3 sequence is CASSPVGGPVSGNTIYF. Written as DNA, the CDR3 is TGTGCCAGCAGCCCCGTCGGGGGACCTGTCTCTGGAAACACCATATATTTT. Full variable domain (remainder filled in from reference TRBV7-9 and TRBJ1-3): DTGVSQNPRHKITKRGQNVTFRCDPISEHNRLYWYRQTLGQGPEFLTYFQNEAQLEKSRLLSDRFSAERPKGSFSTLEIQRTEQGDSAMYLCASSPVGGPVSGNTIYFGEGSWLTVV.

This chain connects TRBV7-2 to TRBJ2-3; D is possibly TRBD2 (5 bases). V shed 1 base and J shed 12 bases, with 11 bases lying between them. The germline CDR1 and CDR2 sequences are SGHTA and FQGNSA. The CDR3 is 12 residues long. The chain's CDR3 is CASSLDRGLQYF. The CDR3 bases are TGTGCCAGCAGCTTAGACCGGGGTCTCCAGTATTTT. Using reference TRBV7-2 and TRBJ2-3 for the parts outside the CDR3, the full variable domain is GAGVSQSPSNKVTEKGKDVELRCDPISGHTALYWYRQSLGQGLEFLIYFQGNSAPDKSGLPSDRFSAERTGGSVSTLTIQRTQQEDSAVYLCASSLDRGLQYFGPGTRLTVL.

J is TRBJ1-2 and V is TRBV15, with D tentatively TRBD1 (6 bases). Deletions cut 6 bases from V and 8 bases from J, with 22 bases between. CDR1 is LNHNV and CDR2 is YYDKDF in the germline V gene (reference sequence). The CDR3 runs 15 residues. The CDR3 DNA reads TGTGCCACCAGAGTGGACAGTAACTATCGGGGCGGCTACACCTTC. It encodes CATRVDSNYRGGYTF.

This clone was observed a few times. CDR3 in DNA: TGTGCCAGCAGAGACTACATTGGGCTTTCACCCCTCCACTTT. Amino acid sequence: CASRDYIGLSPLHF. V gene TRBV2 combines with J gene TRBJ1-6, with D uncertain. Trimming took off 6 bases at V and 9 bases at J, with 15 bases between the two ends. This CDR3 comprises 14 residues. The germline gives CDR1 SNHLY, CDR2 FYNNEI.

This chain joins TRBV27 and TRBJ1-2; 12 nucleotides line up with TRBD1. Germline assignment: CDR1 MNHEY and CDR2 SMNVEV (reference sequence). J gave up 2 bases and V 8 bases, and 9 bases lay outside the gene matches. CDR3 size: 16 residues. The CDR3 DNA is TGTGCCAGCTGGGACAGGGGGCAAGAGTGGAACTATGGCTACACCTTC. It is translated as CASWDRGQEWNYGYTF.

This chain joins TRBV19 and TRBJ1-5; possible D gene TRBD1, 6 bases. CDR1 and CDR2 from the germline V gene are LNHDA and SQIVND (reference sequence). V shed 6 bases and J shed 4 bases, with 10 bases lying between them. The CDR3 loop spans 13 amino acids. The CDR3 is CASRERGNQPQHF. In DNA, the CDR3 is TGTGCCAGTAGGGAAAGGGGGAATCAGCCCCAGCATTTT.

The rearrangement links TRBV27 to TRBJ1-4; TRBD1 matches at 8 bases. V shed 3 bases and J 4 bases; nucleotides not matched to a gene: 4. The CDR3 is made up of 15 amino acids. The germline V gene encodes CDR1 MNHEY and CDR2 SMNVEV (reference sequence). The CDR3 bases are TGTGCCAGCAGTTTTGGACAGGGAAATAATGAAAAACTGTTTTTT. This sequence encodes CASSFGQGNNEKLFF.

The chain carries TRBV7-8 and TRBJ1-2, with TRBD1 matching 7 bases. CDR3 length equals 15 residues. Trimming removed 0 bases from V and 2 bases from J; junction bases left unmatched: 3. Germline V CDR1 and CDR2: SGHVS, FQNEAQ. The CDR3 reads CASSLATGTNYGYTF. The CDR3, as DNA: TGTGCCAGCAGCTTAGCGACAGGGACAAACTATGGCTACACCTTC.

The V call is TRBV5-4, the J call TRBJ1-6; tentative D call: TRBD1 (6 bases). The CDR3 loop spans 15 amino acids. Per the germline V gene, CDR1 is SGHNT and CDR2 is YYREEE (reference sequence). V was clipped by 9 bases and J by 4 bases, with 17 bases between them. The CDR3, as DNA: TGTGCCATGGGGGAGGGGGGCCTTTATAATTCACCCCTCCACTTT. Amino acid sequence: CAMGEGGLYNSPLHF.

This clone was picked up one time. The V call is TRBV27, the J call TRBJ1-2, with 8 bases aligning to TRBD1. The CDR3 runs 15 residues. Germline V gives CDR1 MNHEY, CDR2 SMNVEV (reference sequence). V lost 2 bases to trimming and J lost 7 bases; unmatched junction nucleotides: 9. CDR3 loop: CASSLKGQGAVGYTF. The CDR3 nucleotides read TGTGCCAGCAGTTTAAAGGGGCAGGGGGCGGTTGGCTACACCTTC.